One and the same sample provided the 22 T cell receptor beta chains below, sequenced in a study of CD8+ T cells in alopecia areata. Once RNA had been extracted, it was reverse transcribed into cDNA to act as the sequencing template. Libraries were prepared by immunoSEQ multiplex PCR; TCRdb keeps only in-frame clonotypes and omits some of them. The sample has tens of thousands of clones, around 97% seen once; the top ten hold roughly 24%. The source was CD8+ T cells sorted from blood, collected at week 0. These receptors all come from a human donor with alopecia areata.

This chain links TRBV4-1 with TRBJ2-1, with TRBD2 matching over 14 bases. Germline V gives CDR1 MGHRA, CDR2 YSYEKL. The CDR3 is 20 residues long. V was clipped by 2 bases and J by 0 bases; unmatched bases: 9. The CDR3, as DNA: TGCGCCAGCAGCCAAAGCCGGACTAGCGGGGGGTCTAGCTCCTACAATGAGCAGTTCTTC. Residues: CASSQSRTSGGSSSYNEQFF.

CDR3 in amino acids: CASGPTVSSYEQYF. The CDR3 nucleotides read TGCGCCAGCGGCCCGACGGTGAGCTCCTACGAGCAGTACTTC. The rearrangement links TRBV4-1 to TRBJ2-7; D not certain. V was pared by 8 bases and J by 0 bases, with 14 bases between. This CDR3 comprises 14 residues. Germline assignment: CDR1 MGHRA and CDR2 YSYEKL.

V and J are TRBV4-1 and TRBJ2-1; 7 bases are shared with TRBD1. The V gene's germline CDR1 is MGHRA and CDR2 YSYEKL. With 3 bases clipped from V and 0 bases from J, the junction kept 8 bases outside the gene matches. The CDR3 is made up of 17 amino acids. DNA for the CDR3: TGCGCCAGCAGCCAGCCGGACAGGAGTTACTCCTACAATGAGCAGTTCTTC. Its translation: CASSQPDRSYSYNEQFF.

Only a few counts were recorded for this clone. This rearrangement joins TRBV29-1 to TRBJ1-2; D remains unclear. The CDR3 is made up of 10 amino acids. Germline V lookup: CDR1 SQVTM, CDR2 ANQGSEA. V lost 3 bases and J 3 bases, leaving 2 bases between the germline ends. CDR3 amino acids: CSVEDYGYTF. CDR3 DNA: TGCAGCGTTGAGGACTATGGCTACACCTTC. The full variable domain, completed using reference TRBV29-1 and TRBJ1-2, is SAVISQKPSRDICQRGTSLTIQCQVDSQVTMMFWYRQQPGQSLTLIATANQGSEATYESGFVIDKFPISRPNLTFSTLTVSNMSPEDSSIYLCSVEDYGYTFGSGTRLTVV.

The J gene is TRBJ2-3, the V gene TRBV10-2; 12 bases align to TRBD2. J was trimmed by 6 bases and V by 9 bases; bases with no gene match: 10. Germline V gene lookup returns CDR1 WSHSY and CDR2 SAAADI. The CDR3 has 15 residues. In DNA form, the CDR3 reads TGCGCCAGTACCATGACTAGCGGGGGAGCGGATACGCAGTATTTT. This sequence encodes CASTMTSGGADTQYF.

This chain uses TRBV6-1 with TRBJ1-1, with D unresolved. CDR3 length equals 15 residues. The ends were cut back, 0 bases at V and 1 base at J, with 9 bases in the middle. Germline CDR1 and CDR2: MNHNS and SASEGT. DNA for the CDR3: TGTGCCAGCAGTGAAGCAATCGGGAGGAACACTGAAGCTTTCTTT. Translated: CASSEAIGRNTEAFF.

Turning to this clone: This specimen includes other DNA sequences encoding the same CDR3. The chain has TRBV27 and TRBJ1-1, with D uncertain. The V gene's germline CDR1 is MNHEY and CDR2 SMNVEV (reference sequence). The CDR3 sequence is 13 residues long. The V gene lost 0 bases and the J gene lost 6 bases, with 8 bases spanning the gap. In DNA form, the CDR3 reads TGTGCCAGCAGTTTATCAGGATTGGCTGAAGCTTTCTTT. Its translation is CASSLSGLAEAFF.

The chain recombines TRBV7-9 with TRBJ2-5; D is possibly TRBD1 (5 bases). V dropped 4 bases and J dropped 1 base, with 7 bases sitting between them. The germline V gene has CDR1 SEHNR and CDR2 FQNEAQ (reference sequence). The length of the CDR3 is 13 residues. CDR3 residues: CASSSDIQETQYF. The DNA for the CDR3 is TGTGCCAGCAGCTCGGACATCCAAGAGACCCAGTACTTC.

The chain recombines TRBV27 with TRBJ1-1; maybe TRBD1 (5 bases). The germline CDR1 and CDR2 sequences are MNHEY and SMNVEV (reference sequence). The CDR3 extends over 13 amino acids. V was cut by 4 bases and J by 1 base, with 7 bases left in between. CDR3 DNA sequence: TGTGCCAGCAGTTACACAGGGAACACTGAAGCTTTCTTT. This gives the protein CASSYTGNTEAFF.

V is TRBV11-2 and J is TRBJ2-7; D may be TRBD1 (6 bases). The ends were cut back, 2 bases at V and 4 bases at J, with 6 bases in the middle. The V gene's germline CDR1 is SGHAT and CDR2 FQNNGV. This CDR3 comprises 12 residues. Here the CDR3 reads CASSLRGYEQYF. The CDR3 nucleotides are TGTGCCAGCAGCTTAAGGGGGTACGAGCAGTACTTC.

This rearrangement joins TRBV4-3 to TRBJ2-1; 11 nucleotides agree with TRBD2. CDR3 length: 17 residues. V lost 1 base and J lost 6; bases outside the gene matches: 8. CDR1 and CDR2 from the germline V gene are LGHNA and YSLEER. CDR3 bases: TGCGCCAGCAGCCAAGGGGTAGCGGGGGGGCCACTCAATGAGCAGTTCTTC. As protein: CASSQGVAGGPLNEQFF.

On this clone: Other DNA sequences in this sample translate to the same CDR3. Here the CDR3 reads CASSFGTGAYEQYF. The CDR3 bases are TGTGCCAGCAGCTTCGGGACAGGCGCCTACGAGCAGTACTTC. The V and J genes are TRBV5-6 and TRBJ2-7, with TRBD1 matching 8 bases. J gave up 2 bases and V 2 bases, and 3 bases lay outside the gene matches. The CDR3 contains 14 residues. The germline CDR1 and CDR2 sequences are SGHDT and YYEEEE.

This chain links TRBV4-1 with TRBJ2-5, with a possible D match to TRBD2 (6 bases). This CDR3 is 14 amino acids long. Germline CDR1 reads MGHRA; CDR2 reads YSYEKL. V lost 4 bases and J lost 2, with 11 bases in between. CDR3 bases: TGCGCCAGCAGCCTCCCTAGCGAGCAAGAGACCCAGTACTTC. Its translation: CASSLPSEQETQYF.

The CDR3 region has the DNA TGTGCCAGCAGTTACATCGGGACAGGCTATGGCTACACCTTC. It encodes CASSYIGTGYGYTF. This chain links TRBV6-5 with TRBJ1-2; 8 bases are shared with TRBD1. CDR3 length equals 14 residues. V shed 2 bases and J 4 bases; nucleotides not matched to a gene: 3. Per the germline V gene, CDR1 is MNHEY and CDR2 is SVGAGI.

V gene TRBV7-8 combines with J gene TRBJ1-6; weak D call: TRBD1 (6 bases). The CDR3 runs 15 residues. Trimming pared 5 bases from V and 8 bases from J, leaving 16 bases between. CDR1 is SGHVS and CDR2 is FQNEAQ in the germline V gene. The CDR3 DNA reads TGTGCCAGCAGCCGACGAGGGGGTTTTGATTCACCCCTCCACTTT. Translated, it gives CASSRRGGFDSPLHF.

The J gene is TRBJ2-7, the V gene TRBV27; D may be TRBD1 or TRBD2 (8 bases each). CDR1 is MNHEY and CDR2 is SMNVEV in the germline V gene (reference sequence). Between the trimmed V and J ends, which lost 2 bases and 5 bases, there was a span of 31 bases. The CDR3 totals 20 residues. The CDR3 sequence: CASSLGVSGTGFPSVDEQYF. In DNA, the CDR3 is TGTGCCAGCAGTTTAGGGGTTAGCGGGACAGGCTTTCCATCCGTCGACGAGCAGTACTTC.

This clone was seen a single time. One end of the junction is discordant with germline, which a read error may explain. The chain recombines TRBV4-1 with TRBJ2-1; 10 nucleotides align to TRBD2. The CDR3 covers 15 residues. Germline CDR1 MGHRA, CDR2 YSYEKL. CDR3 coding DNA: TGTGCCAGCAGAGTAGCGGGGGGTTCCTACAATGAGCAGTTCTTC. Translation: CASRVAGGSYNEQFF.

Only one count was recorded for this clone. The chain has TRBV27 and TRBJ2-7, with 13 bases lining up with TRBD2. J was trimmed by 5 bases and V by 6 bases; bases with no gene match: 4. Per germline, CDR1 MNHEY and CDR2 SMNVEV (reference sequence). The CDR3 totals 14 residues. CDR3 residues: CASRPGLAGNEQYF. CDR3 in DNA: TGTGCCAGCAGGCCGGGACTAGCGGGGAACGAGCAGTACTTC.

The rearrangement uses TRBV29-1 and TRBJ2-7; TRBD1 is a possible D gene (6 bases). The CDR3 runs to 13 residues. Germline loops: CDR1 SQVTM, CDR2 ANQGSEA. The V end was cut by 6 bases, the J end by 0 bases, with 12 bases between. This chain's CDR3 is CSVEGDNSYEQYF. DNA of the CDR3: TGCAGCGTCGAGGGGGACAACTCCTACGAGCAGTACTTC.

The chain couples TRBV4-1 to TRBJ2-5; tentatively, D is TRBD2 (5 bases). Trimming took 1 base from V and 5 from J, leaving 17 bases between them. CDR3 size: 16 residues. Germline CDR1 and CDR2: MGHRA and YSYEKL. CDR3 amino acids: CASSQGERSLGETQYF. For the CDR3, the DNA is TGCGCCAGCAGCCAAGGGGAGCGGAGCCTTGGGGAGACCCAGTACTTC.

This chain connects TRBV4-3 to TRBJ2-1, with a tentative D call TRBD2 (5 bases). Per the germline V gene, CDR1 is LGHNA and CDR2 is YSLEER. Trimming removed 0 bases at V and 0 bases at J, with 9 bases between. The CDR3 covers 16 residues. The CDR3 DNA reads TGCGCCAGCAGCCAAGATACTAGTAGCTCCTACAATGAGCAGTTCTTC. It is translated as CASSQDTSSSYNEQFF.

The gene calls are TRBV7-8 and TRBJ2-7; 11 bases align to TRBD2. CDR3 size: 15 residues. Germline CDR1 is SGHVS and CDR2 is FQNEAQ. V gave up 1 base and J gave up 7 bases; unmatched junction bases: 6. CDR3 residues: CASSLGLAGGKEQYF. CDR3 DNA sequence: TGTGCCAGCAGCTTAGGGCTAGCGGGGGGCAAAGAGCAGTACTTC.